This T cell receptor beta chain was sequenced during a study of CD8 T cells in ankylosing spondylitis. This clonotype was found many times. TCRdb itself ran the 5' RACE reads through MiXCR, one entry per CDR3 protein. The sample lists around 330,000 distinct CDR3 sequences, approximately 10% occurring once. This TCR came from a female donor with ankylosing spondylitis or in good health (not recorded which). The sample taken for sequencing was blood, either unsorted or a sorted T cell fraction (not recorded which).

This CDR3 is CASRTGKEPQHF. The DNA of the CDR3 is TGTGCCAGCCGGACAGGGAAAGAGCCCCAGCATTTT. V is TRBV27 and J is TRBJ1-5; 8 bases agree with TRBD1. V shed 8 bases and J 8 bases; nucleotides not matched to a gene: 5. CDR1 and CDR2 (germline): MNHEY, SMNVEV (reference sequence). CDR3 size: 12 residues.